One sample yielded the 6 T cell receptor beta chains listed below, sequenced in a study of shared clonotypes between healthy human individuals. The protocol was immunoSEQ multiplex PCR, while the TCRdb copy is restricted to in-frame clones and leaves out a portion. The sample shows about 2.1 million clones, 85% to 95% of them seen only once. Selected positively for CCR7 and CD45RO-negative, naive CD8 cells excluded terminally differentiated effector memory CD45RA+ cells. The sequencing input was naive CD8+ T cells from PBMCs. The receptors shown here come from a man aged 18 to 35 in good health. Some clones in this sample may be carry-over from other donors' samples.

The chain couples TRBV7-2 to TRBJ2-7; D could derive from TRBD1 or TRBD2 (5 bases each). Trimming removed 1 base at V and 5 bases at J, with 15 bases between. Germline assignment: CDR1 SGHTA and CDR2 FQGNSA. The CDR3 spans 15 residues. This CDR3 reads CASSLDLGTGNEQYF. The CDR3 DNA reads as TGTGCCAGCAGCTTAGATCTAGGGACGGGCAACGAGCAGTACTTC. Looking up the rest from reference TRBV7-2 and TRBJ2-7 gives the full variable domain: GAGVSQSPSNKVTEKGKDVELRCDPISGHTALYWYRQSLGQGLEFLIYFQGNSAPDKSGLPSDRFSAERTGGSVSTLTIQRTQQEDSAVYLCASSLDLGTGNEQYFGPGTRLTVT.

This sequence joins TRBV5-1 and TRBJ2-7, with 9 bases matching TRBD2. Unmatched junction bases numbered 8, after V lost 5 bases and J lost 5 bases. The CDR3 spans 14 residues. CDR1 SGHRS and CDR2 YFSETQ come from the germline V gene. In nucleotides, the CDR3 is TGCGCCAGCAGTTCGGGACTAGCTTTTAACGAGCAGTACTTC. This sequence encodes CASSSGLAFNEQYF. The full variable domain, rest sourced from reference TRBV5-1 and TRBJ2-7, is KAGVTQTPRYLIKTRGQQVTLSCSPISGHRSVSWYQQTPGQGLQFLFEYFSETQRNKGNFPGRFSGRQFSNSRSEMNVSTLELGDSALYLCASSSGLAFNEQYFGPGTRLTVT.

This sequence joins TRBV23-1 and TRBJ1-2; no clear D gene. TRBV23-1 is reported as an ORF; its role is uncertain. The CDR3 consists of 12 residues. Between the trimmed V and J ends, which lost 9 bases and 6 bases, there was a span of 14 bases. CDR3 sequence (DNA): TGCGCCAGTCATGGGGAAGCTGATGGCTACACCTTC. Translated: CASHGEADGYTF.

The rearrangement links TRBV5-1 to TRBJ2-1; TRBD2 matches at 9 bases. Trimming removed 2 bases from V and 4 bases from J; junction bases left unmatched: 13. The CDR3 runs to 18 residues. CDR1 is SGHRS, CDR2 YFSETQ, per germline. In nucleotides, the CDR3 is TGCGCCAGCAGCTTCCCGATGACCGGGACTAGCCCTTACAATGAGCAGTTCTTC. Encoded protein: CASSFPMTGTSPYNEQFF.

The chain links TRBV29-1 to TRBJ2-1, with TRBD2 matching over 10 bases. Germline lookup yields CDR1 SQVTM and CDR2 ANQGSEA. J was trimmed by 6 bases and V by 1 base; bases with no gene match: 3. The CDR3 has 14 residues. The CDR3 DNA is TGCAGCGTTGAAGTACCTAGCGGGAGCAATGAGCAGTTCTTC. This codes for CSVEVPSGSNEQFF.

The chain's CDR3 is CASSQGLVLDEQYF. As DNA, the CDR3 is TGTGCCAGCAGCCAAGGGCTGGTTTTGGACGAGCAGTACTTC. This chain links TRBV4-2 with TRBJ2-7; unclear D gene. Germline-derived CDR1 and CDR2 are LGHNA and YNFKEQ. V was trimmed by 1 base and J by 5 bases, leaving 12 bases between them. The CDR3 is 14 residues long.